The clone carrying this T cell receptor beta chain showed up just a few times. What it binds is not known. The table came from immunoSEQ multiplex PCR; TCRdb's copy has only in-frame clones and leaves some out. The sample has about 120,000 clones; around 90% are singletons. This sample stems from a study of T cell responses to AZD1222 COVID-19 vaccine. Germline V gives CDR1 LGHDT, CDR2 YNNKEL (reference sequence). The CDR3 contains 15 residues. Trimming took off 4 bases at V and 1 base at J, with 13 bases between the two ends. Overall study findings and caveats: Repertoires were obtained only post-peak T cell response.

The chain combines TRBV3-1 (or the pseudogene TRBV3-2) with TRBJ1-2, with unresolved D. This TCR was sampled from an adult in good health. The material was peripheral blood, obtained on day 0 of AZD1222 vaccination. DNA of the CDR3: TGTGCCAGCAGCCCCCGGACGGAAAATAACTATGGCTACACCTTC. Its translation is CASSPRTENNYGYTF.